The sequence of this TCR beta chain was determined in a study of T cells after yellow fever vaccination. The overall study: Researchers used SMART-Seq v4 Ultra Low Input to prepare fractions that had low cell numbers.

A few counts support this clonotype. Synthesis of TCR cDNA relied on 5'RACE template switching, which attached a universal primer site and UMIs. Each CDR3 protein is one row after TCRdb ran MiXCR on the 5' RACE reads. Counted here are hundreds of thousands of distinct CDR3 sequences, roughly a sixth occurring once; the ten biggest clones make up around 16%. The germline V gene has CDR1 DFQATT and CDR2 SNEGSKA (reference sequence). Trimming left V 5 bases short and J 4 bases short, with 8 bases between. The CDR3 covers 11 residues. The TCR sequence derives from a man younger than 35 who received the YFV17D yellow fever vaccine. This chain uses TRBV20-1 with TRBJ1-2; TRBD1 is a possible D gene (5 bases). The sample consisted of PBMCs, taken 5 to 6 days after the first yellow fever vaccination. CDR3 coding DNA: TGCAGTGCTGGGGGTTCCTATGGCTACACCTTC. Amino acid sequence: CSAGGSYGYTF.